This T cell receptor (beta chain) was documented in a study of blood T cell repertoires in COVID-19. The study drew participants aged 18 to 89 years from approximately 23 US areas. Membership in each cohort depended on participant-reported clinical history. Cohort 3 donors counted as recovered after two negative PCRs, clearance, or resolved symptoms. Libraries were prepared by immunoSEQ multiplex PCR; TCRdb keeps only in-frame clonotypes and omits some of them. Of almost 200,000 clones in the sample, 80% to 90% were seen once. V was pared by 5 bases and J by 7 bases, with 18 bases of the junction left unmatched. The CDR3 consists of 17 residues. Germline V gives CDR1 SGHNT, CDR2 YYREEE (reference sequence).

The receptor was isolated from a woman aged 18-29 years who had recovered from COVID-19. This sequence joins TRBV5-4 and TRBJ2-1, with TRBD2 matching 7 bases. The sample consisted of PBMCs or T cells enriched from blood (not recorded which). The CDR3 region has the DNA TGTGCCAGCAGGCATAAGGGATTGGGGGGGGGTACGAATGAGCAGTTCTTC. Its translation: CASRHKGLGGGTNEQFF.